This T cell receptor beta chain was sequenced during a study of shared clonotypes between healthy human individuals. Whole-study context: Used for every donor were three CD4 naive, three CD4 memory, two CD8 naive and one CD8 memory plate.

TCRdb's copy holds only in-frame clones and misses some; the assay was immunoSEQ multiplex PCR. The profile covers hundreds of thousands of clones, with about 96% appearing a single time and 0.2% to 0.25% taken by the ten largest. Terminally differentiated effector memory CD45RA+ cells were excluded by CCR7 positive selection of CD45RO-negative cells. Germline CDR1 SQVTM, CDR2 ANQGSEA. The CDR3 runs to 14 residues. V dropped 1 base and J dropped 5 bases, with 13 bases sitting between them. Details on this clone: Its antigen is undetermined.

Whole-study findings and limits: Only blood was sampled; tissue repertoires likely differ.

This TCR was sampled from a man aged 25 to 40 in good health. The chain employs TRBV29-1 and TRBJ2-3; D is undetermined. The source material was naive CD8+ T cells sorted from blood. As DNA, the CDR3 is TGCAGCGTTGAAGGACGGATTAAACTAGATACGCAGTATTTT. Protein product: CSVEGRIKLDTQYF.